The clone carrying this TCR beta chain has a handful of counts. Its antigen is not known. This entry belongs to a study of T-cell memory formation after mild COVID-19. Study-wide background: Clustering of TCRs was largely donor specific.

Employing constant-segment primers, 5'RACE generated TCR alpha and TCR beta cDNA libraries bearing sample barcodes and UMIs. TCRdb re-called the 5' RACE reads with MiXCR, one entry per CDR3 protein. The repertoire holds more than 250,000 distinct CDR3 sequences, with over 15% as singletons. Study findings and constraints: Contracting clones from day 15 to 85 had balanced CD4/CD8; later expanders favoured CD4+. Prior to infection, memory already included some responding clones, suggesting cross-reactive memory joined.

This TCR came from a man aged 18 to 35 who had mild COVID-19 (a few samples of this study predate the infection). Cell type and time point are not known. The specimen was PBMCs or a T cell subset sorted from them (not recorded which).

DNA of the CDR3: TGTGCCAGCAGCCAACTAGCGGGGGGGTTTACCGGGGAGCTGTTTTTT. Translation gives CASSQLAGGFTGELFF. The rearrangement links TRBV7-2 to TRBJ2-2; TRBD2 matches 13 bases. With V trimmed by 5 bases and J by 5 bases, 5 bases remained unmatched. This CDR3 comprises 16 residues. Germline V gene sequence: CDR1 SGHTA, CDR2 FQGNSA.